One sample yielded the 10 T cell receptor beta chains listed below, sequenced in a study of T cell responses to AZD1222 COVID-19 vaccine. Measured with immunoSEQ multiplex PCR; TCRdb has only the in-frame clones, and not every one. The data show about 140,000 clones, 85% to 95% seen once. Sequenced here: peripheral blood, sampled 28 days after the second AZD1222 dose. These receptors all come from an adult who received the AZD1222 COVID-19 vaccine.

The chain combines TRBV11-2 with TRBJ1-3; D unclear. Germline V gene sequence: CDR1 SGHAT, CDR2 FQNNGV. CDR3 length: 12 residues. Trimming removed 8 bases from V and 3 bases from J, with 8 bases in between. CDR3 bases: TGTGCCAGCCGGCGCGGTGGAAACACCATATATTTT. Its translation is CASRRGGNTIYF.

Notes on this clone: Its ends do not fully match the called genes, so a read error is possible. The chain carries TRBV6-5 and TRBJ1-1; 7 nucleotides agree with TRBD1. Germline loops: CDR1 MNHEY, CDR2 SVGAGI. CDR3 size: 13 residues. In DNA form, the CDR3 reads TGTGCCAGCCGCGCCACGTCGACAGGGCTGGGGATCTTT. This codes for CASRATSTGLGIF.

This chain uses TRBV19 with TRBJ2-1, with 10 bases that match TRBD1. CDR1 is LNHDA and CDR2 is SQIVND in the germline V gene (reference sequence). The CDR3 loop spans 17 amino acids. The V gene end was trimmed by 5 bases and the J gene end by 4 bases; junction bases not matched to a gene: 11. CDR3 residues: CASSPRDRGLPYNEQFF. The CDR3 nucleotides are TGTGCCAGTAGTCCCCGAGACAGGGGGCTCCCTTACAATGAGCAGTTCTTC. The whole variable domain, filled in from reference TRBV19 and TRBJ2-1, reads DGGITQSPKYLFRKEGQNVTLSCEQNLNHDAMYWYRQDPGQGLRLIYYSQIVNDFQKGDIAEGYSVSREKKESFPLTVTSAQKNPTAFYLCASSPRDRGLPYNEQFFGPGTRLTVL.

V usage is TRBV5-1 and J usage is TRBJ1-3, with 8 bases fitting TRBD1. Germline assignment: CDR1 SGHRS and CDR2 YFSETQ. V shed 1 base and J 3 bases; nucleotides not matched to a gene: 6. The CDR3 spans 16 residues. The CDR3 sequence: CASSLSQGAIGNTIYF. CDR3 nucleotides: TGCGCCAGCAGCTTGTCTCAGGGGGCAATTGGAAACACCATATATTTT.

The rearrangement uses TRBV7-8 and TRBJ1-1; tentative D call: TRBD1 (6 bases). The CDR3 is 14 residues long. The germline CDR1 and CDR2 sequences are SGHVS and FQNEAQ. Trimming shortened V by 2 bases and J by 4 bases, and 11 bases separated the two germline ends. As DNA, the CDR3 is TGTGCCAGCAGCTTATTGGGGGCCTCCACTGAAGCTTTCTTT. This codes for CASSLLGASTEAFF.

The chain carries TRBV18 and TRBJ2-7; 7 nucleotides line up with TRBD1. Germline V gene sequence: CDR1 KGHSH, CDR2 LQKENI. The CDR3 extends over 14 amino acids. V gave up 4 bases and J gave up 5 bases; unmatched junction bases: 8. The CDR3 here is CASSLIDRVDEQYF. CDR3 nucleotide sequence: TGTGCCAGCTCACTAATCGACAGGGTCGACGAGCAGTACTTC.

The chain uses TRBV28 and TRBJ1-2; no firm D call. V was shortened by 10 bases and J by 5 bases, with 11 bases between the two germline ends. Germline values: CDR1 MDHEN, CDR2 SYDVKM. The CDR3 spans 11 residues. CDR3 residues: CATMSRYGYTF. CDR3 in DNA: TGTGCCACCATGTCCCGGTATGGCTACACCTTC.

The gene calls are TRBV5-1 and TRBJ1-3; 8 nucleotides align to TRBD1. CDR1 is SGHRS, CDR2 YFSETQ, per germline. The CDR3 length is 15 residues. The J segment lost 0 bases and the V segment lost 4 bases, leaving 3 bases of the junction unmatched. The CDR3: CASSPGQGSGNTIYF. DNA for the CDR3: TGCGCCAGCAGCCCCGGACAGGGCTCTGGAAACACCATATATTTT.

The gene calls are TRBV7-3 and TRBJ1-2; D not certain. The CDR3 covers 14 residues. The ends were cut back, 5 bases at V and 4 bases at J, with 14 bases in the middle. Germline V gene sequence: CDR1 SGHTA, CDR2 FQGTGA. CDR3 sequence: CASSPGGRAYGYTF. CDR3 coding DNA: TGTGCCAGCAGCCCCGGAGGGAGGGCCTATGGCTACACCTTC.

The chain couples TRBV5-4 to TRBJ2-7; the match to TRBD1 covers 8 bases. Germline V lookup: CDR1 SGHNT, CDR2 YYREEE (reference sequence). J gave up 5 bases and V 0 bases, and 7 bases lay outside the gene matches. CDR3 length equals 15 residues. This chain's CDR3 is CASSLVVGQAHEQYF. CDR3 coding DNA: TGTGCCAGCAGCTTGGTGGTGGGACAGGCCCACGAGCAGTACTTC.